A single sample gave rise to the 23 T cell receptor beta chains below, sequenced in a study of type 1 regulatory T cells. TCRdb ran MiXCR on the reads and lists one entry per CDR3 protein. This table has tens of thousands of distinct CDR3 sequences, approximately 67% appearing once. The antigens for these receptors are not known. Input material: cultured non-Tr1 T cells, either the whole culture or a sorted T cell fraction (not recorded which). These receptors were obtained from a human donor in good health.

CDR3: CASSTPTSVNEQFF. As DNA, the CDR3 is TGCGCCAGCAGCACCCCGACTAGTGTTAATGAGCAGTTCTTC. The chain uses TRBV5-1 and TRBJ2-1; D perhaps matches TRBD2 (6 bases). The CDR3 is made up of 14 amino acids. Trimming removed 4 bases from V and 7 bases from J, with 15 bases in between. Germline-derived CDR1 and CDR2 are SGHRS and YFSETQ.

The chain is built from TRBV7-2 and TRBJ1-1; D call uncertain. V was cut by 5 bases and J by 3 bases, with 10 bases left in between. CDR1 is SGHTA, CDR2 FQGNSA, per germline. This CDR3 comprises 13 residues. CDR3 in amino acids: CASSEGMDTEAFF. The CDR3 bases are TGTGCCAGCAGCGAAGGTATGGACACTGAAGCTTTCTTT.

This sequence joins TRBV20-1 and TRBJ1-2; D remains ambiguous. Trimming cost V 3 bases and J 0 bases, with 8 bases left between them. The CDR3 runs 13 residues. Looked up from germline, CDR1 is DFQATT and CDR2 is SNEGSKA (reference sequence). The CDR3 here is CSASDMTNYGYTF. The CDR3 DNA follows: TGCAGTGCTAGTGACATGACTAACTATGGCTACACCTTC.

The V gene is TRBV29-1, the J gene TRBJ2-3; D assignment may be TRBD1 or TRBD2 (6 bases each). Looked up from germline, CDR1 is SQVTM and CDR2 is ANQGSEA. V lost 1 base and J lost 4, with 12 bases in between. This CDR3 contains 14 residues. The CDR3 nucleotides read TGCAGCGTTGAAGGACGGGGGCAGCCAGATACGCAGTATTTT. This encodes CSVEGRGQPDTQYF.

The genes are TRBV20-1 and TRBJ1-5; the D gene is possibly TRBD1 (5 bases). Per germline, CDR1 DFQATT and CDR2 SNEGSKA (reference sequence). The V and J ends lost 3 bases and 6 bases respectively, with 12 bases between them. The CDR3 totals 13 residues. CDR3 sequence reads: CSASGGVGQPQHF. DNA for the CDR3: TGCAGTGCTAGTGGGGGAGTTGGTCAGCCCCAGCATTTT.

A few counts support this clonotype. The chain carries TRBV7-9 and TRBJ1-3; D ambiguous. Trimming stripped 4 bases from V and 0 bases from J, with 7 bases between. Germline CDR1 SEHNR, CDR2 FQNEAQ (reference sequence). This CDR3 contains 14 residues. The CDR3 region has the DNA TGTGCCAGCAGCTCTCGAACCTCTGGAAACACCATATATTTT. Translation gives CASSSRTSGNTIYF. Together with reference TRBV7-9 and TRBJ1-3, the CDR3 gives the full variable domain: DTGVSQNPRHKITKRGQNVTFRCDPISEHNRLYWYRQTLGQGPEFLTYFQNEAQLEKSRLLSDRFSAERPKGSFSTLEIQRTEQGDSAMYLCASSSRTSGNTIYFGEGSWLTVV.

The chain employs TRBV1 and TRBJ2-7; the table's TRBD2 call for D was not verified on the DNA. TRBV1 is termed a pseudogene. This CDR3 has 19 residues. The CDR3 sequence: CTSSRKWGKTSGVSHEQYF. CDR3 sequence (DNA): TGCACCAGCAGCCGCAAATGGGGGAAGACTAGCGGGGTGTCTCACGAGCAGTACTTC.

The rearrangement joins TRBV20-1 to TRBJ1-5; D unresolved. There are 14 residues in the CDR3. Trimming took off 0 bases at V and 5 bases at J, with 11 bases between the two ends. The V gene's germline CDR1 is DFQATT and CDR2 SNEGSKA (reference sequence). CDR3 nucleotides: TGCAGTGCTAGAGAGCACTTGAGGCATCAGCCCCAGCATTTT. Protein: CSAREHLRHQPQHF.

The V call is TRBV18, the J call TRBJ2-3, with D unresolved. The CDR3 loop spans 13 amino acids. Germline V gene sequence: CDR1 KGHSH, CDR2 LQKENI. V gave up 3 bases and J gave up 6 bases, with 10 bases separating them. The DNA for the CDR3 is TGTGCCAGCTCACCCGCCGTAACGGATACGCAGTATTTT. It specifies CASSPAVTDTQYF.

This clonotype was found a few times. CDR3 loop: CASSQGGSDTQYF. CDR3 coding DNA: TGTGCCAGCAGCCAAGGGGGGTCAGATACGCAGTATTTT. The J gene is TRBJ2-3, the V gene TRBV7-3; the D call may be TRBD1 or TRBD2 (6 bases each). CDR1 is SGHTA, CDR2 FQGTGA, per germline. The length of the CDR3 is 13 residues. V shed 5 bases and J shed 4 bases, with 10 bases lying between them.

The rearrangement uses TRBV12-3 or TRBV12-4 and TRBJ2-2; D unclear. Trimming took off 3 bases at V and 7 bases at J, with 9 bases between the two ends. The CDR3 sequence is 13 residues long. The CDR3 sequence: CASSLITGGELFF. The CDR3 nucleotides read TGTGCCAGCAGTTTGATCACGGGCGGGGAGCTGTTTTTT.

This clonotype appeared a single time. The chain joins TRBV5-4 to TRBJ2-7; TRBD1 matches at 7 bases. Trimming at V came to 5 bases and at J to 0 bases, leaving 8 bases not matched to a gene. This CDR3 is built from 15 residues. The germline gives CDR1 SGHNT, CDR2 YYREEE (reference sequence). The CDR3 sequence: CASRTGTDGSYEQYF. The DNA for the CDR3 is TGTGCCAGCAGGACCGGGACAGACGGCTCCTACGAGCAGTACTTC.

This clonotype was counted only a few times. The CDR3 bases are TGCGCCAGCAGCTTGGAGTCGGTGCAGGGTGGTTCACCCCTCCACTTT. Its translation: CASSLESVQGGSPLHF. The gene calls are TRBV5-1 and TRBJ1-6, with a weak D call TRBD1 (5 bases). The CDR3 covers 16 residues. V lost 0 bases, J lost 9 bases, and 16 bases lay in between. Germline CDR1 and CDR2: SGHRS and YFSETQ.

The chain recombines TRBV6-5 with TRBJ1-2; 9 bases align to TRBD1. Germline V gives CDR1 MNHEY, CDR2 SVGAGI. V shed 0 bases, J shed 6 bases, and the junction held 2 bases outside the gene matches. The CDR3 length is 14 residues. The CDR3 sequence: CASSYSRQGDGYTF. CDR3 coding DNA: TGTGCCAGCAGTTACTCGAGACAGGGGGATGGCTACACCTTC.

The rearrangement joins TRBV29-1 to TRBJ1-4; D not certain. Per germline, CDR1 SQVTM and CDR2 ANQGSEA. The CDR3 is 11 residues long. The germline V and J ends were trimmed by 7 bases and 5 bases, with 8 bases remaining between them. The CDR3 is CSGTFNEKLFF. CDR3 nucleotides: TGCAGCGGCACGTTCAATGAAAAACTGTTTTTT.

This clonotype was observed a handful of times. This chain links TRBV19 with TRBJ2-1; a possible D gene is TRBD1 (7 bases). Germline CDR1 is LNHDA and CDR2 is SQIVND (reference sequence). This CDR3 contains 15 residues. The V and J ends lost 3 bases and 1 base respectively, with 10 bases between them. Here the CDR3 DNA reads TGTGCCAGTAGTATGGGGGGACAGTCCTACAATGAGCAGTTCTTC. Translated: CASSMGGQSYNEQFF. Supplemented by reference TRBV19 and TRBJ2-1, the full variable domain reads DGGITQSPKYLFRKEGQNVTLSCEQNLNHDAMYWYRQDPGQGLRLIYYSQIVNDFQKGDIAEGYSVSREKKESFPLTVTSAQKNPTAFYLCASSMGGQSYNEQFFGPGTRLTVL.

To note about this clonotype: Compared with germline, one end of the junction differs, possibly owing to a read error. The genes are TRBV5-1 and TRBJ2-4; 7 positions match TRBD1. The germline V gene has CDR1 SGHRS and CDR2 YFSETQ. The CDR3 extends over 14 amino acids. DNA for the CDR3: TGCACCAGCAGCTTGGCCGTTTTGGACAGGCGTCGGTACTTC. Translating gives CTSSLAVLDRRRYF.

This clonotype has just a few counts. The chain employs TRBV28 and TRBJ2-1; TRBD1 agrees at 7 bases. This CDR3 is 17 amino acids long. Germline V gene data show CDR1 as MDHEN and CDR2 as SYDVKM. Trimming took 2 bases from V and 4 from J; bases not matched to a gene: 11. The CDR3 DNA follows: TGTGCCAGCAGTTTACCATACCTGGACAGGTCTTACAATGAGCAGTTCTTC. Its protein product is CASSLPYLDRSYNEQFF.

The rearrangement uses TRBV13 and TRBJ2-2; 8 bases fit TRBD1. CDR1 and CDR2 (germline): PRHDT, FYEKMQ (reference sequence). The CDR3 consists of 17 residues. J gave up 0 bases and V 3 bases, and 6 bases lay outside the gene matches. CDR3 sequence: CASSFSPQGANTGELFF. The DNA of the CDR3 is TGTGCCAGCAGCTTTAGCCCACAGGGGGCGAACACCGGGGAGCTGTTTTTT.

This chain joins TRBV4-1 and TRBJ2-3; weak D call: TRBD2 (6 bases). V was pared by 7 bases and J by 2 bases, with 22 bases between. CDR1 and CDR2 from the germline V gene are MGHRA and YSYEKL. The CDR3 consists of 17 residues. CDR3 coding DNA: TGCGCCAGCACCGACCTAGCGCCAGGGCCCCACACAGATACGCAGTATTTT. Protein: CASTDLAPGPHTDTQYF.

The chain combines TRBV5-1 with TRBJ1-4; a possible D gene is TRBD1 (5 bases). The germline V gene has CDR1 SGHRS and CDR2 YFSETQ. This CDR3 comprises 13 residues. The V gene lost 2 bases and the J gene lost 8 bases, with 10 bases spanning the gap. CDR3 nucleotides: TGCGCCAGCAGCTTCAGGGTTGGCGAAAAACTGTTTTTT. It is translated as CASSFRVGEKLFF. The variable domain in full, with the rest retrieved from reference TRBV5-1 and TRBJ1-4, is KAGVTQTPRYLIKTRGQQVTLSCSPISGHRSVSWYQQTPGQGLQFLFEYFSETQRNKGNFPGRFSGRQFSNSRSEMNVSTLELGDSALYLCASSFRVGEKLFFGSGTQLSVL.

This clonotype was picked up a small number of times. CDR3 residues: CAISDTGSTDTQYF. CDR3 DNA: TGTGCCATCAGTGACACTGGTAGCACAGATACGCAGTATTTT. The chain recombines TRBV10-3 with TRBJ2-3; no clear D. The CDR3 runs to 14 residues. V lost 3 bases to trimming and J lost 0 bases, with 7 bases between them. From germline, CDR1 is ENHRY and CDR2 SYGVKD.

CDR3 sequence reads: CASSHIRDRAGEQYF. Written as DNA, the CDR3 is TGTGCCAGCAGCCACATCCGGGACAGGGCTGGCGAGCAGTACTTC. The chain employs TRBV12-3 or TRBV12-4 and TRBJ2-7; 9 nucleotides line up with TRBD1. Trimming at V came to 6 bases and at J to 6 bases, leaving 12 bases not matched to a gene. The length of the CDR3 is 15 residues.